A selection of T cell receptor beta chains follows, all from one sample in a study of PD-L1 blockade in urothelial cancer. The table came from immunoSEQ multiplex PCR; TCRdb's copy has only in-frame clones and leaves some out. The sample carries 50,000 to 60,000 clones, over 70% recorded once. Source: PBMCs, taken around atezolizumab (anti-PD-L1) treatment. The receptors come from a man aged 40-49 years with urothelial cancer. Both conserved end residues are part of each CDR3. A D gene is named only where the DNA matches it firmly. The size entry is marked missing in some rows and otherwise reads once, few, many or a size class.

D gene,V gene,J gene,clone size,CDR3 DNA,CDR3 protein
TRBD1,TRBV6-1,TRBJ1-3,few,TGTGCCAGCGGGGGAGGCCAGGGGGACACCATATATTTT,CASGGGQGDTIYF
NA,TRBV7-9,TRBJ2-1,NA,TGTGCCAGCAGCTTAGGACAGCCGTCTCGTGAGCAGTTCTTC,CASSLGQPSREQFF
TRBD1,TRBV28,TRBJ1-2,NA,TGTGCCAGCAGTCCAACAGGGGGCGTAATGTTTAACTATGGCTACACCTTC,CASSPTGGVMFNYGYTF
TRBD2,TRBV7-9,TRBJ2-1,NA,TGTGCCAGCAGCTCCCTCGGCGGGAGGGCCATTGAGCAGTTCTTC,CASSSLGGRAIEQFF
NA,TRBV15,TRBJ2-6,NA,TGTGCCACCAGCAGACCTCCAGGCTCTGGGGCCAACGTCCTGACTTTC,CATSRPPGSGANVLTF
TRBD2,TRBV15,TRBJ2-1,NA,TGTGCCACCAGCAGAGAGTTTAGCGGGACCAGCTACAATGAGCAGTTCTTC,CATSREFSGTSYNEQFF
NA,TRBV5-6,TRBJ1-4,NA,TGTGCCAGCAGCTTGGTAGGCGGGGATTTGGAAAAACTGTTTTTT,CASSLVGGDLEKLFF
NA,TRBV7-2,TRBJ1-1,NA,TGTGCCAGCAGCCCCCAGGGGTACACTGAAGCTTTCTTT,CASSPQGYTEAFF
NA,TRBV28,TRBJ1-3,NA,TGTGCCAGCAGTTCCGTCCCCCTAAACACCATATATTTT,CASSSVPLNTIYF
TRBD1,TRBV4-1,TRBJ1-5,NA,TGCGCCAGCAGCCAATCAACAGGGGAGACCTATCAGCCCCAGCATTTT,CASSQSTGETYQPQHF
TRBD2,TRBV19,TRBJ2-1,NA,TGTGCCAGTACCACGGGAGGCCGCAATGAGCAGTTCTTC,CASTTGGRNEQFF
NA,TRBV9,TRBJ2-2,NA,TGTGCCAGCAGCGTCGGGCGGGCGCGGTCCGGGGAGCTGTTTTTT,CASSVGRARSGELFF
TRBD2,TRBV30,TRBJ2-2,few,TGTGCCTGTCGGGAGGGCGGGGAGCTGTTTTTT,CACREGGELFF
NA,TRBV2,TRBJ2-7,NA,TGTGCCAGCAGTGCGGCGGACGCAGGGACCTACGAGCAGTACTTC,CASSAADAGTYEQYF
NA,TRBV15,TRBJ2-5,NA,TGTGCCACCAGCAGAGGATATACAAGCGAAGAGACCCAGTACTTC,CATSRGYTSEETQYF